The 9 T cell receptor beta chains below were found in one sample sequenced in a study of T cell repertoires in cytomegalovirus infection. One entry per CDR3 protein results from TCRdb running MiXCR on the reads. The sample shows about 740,000 distinct CDR3 sequences, 35% to 45% of them seen only once. Specimen: PBMCs. These receptors were taken from a human donor in good health (CMV status not recorded). Some clones in this sample may be carry-over from other donors' samples.

J is TRBJ2-1 and V is TRBV27; the D gene is possibly TRBD1 (7 bases). CDR1 is MNHEY, CDR2 SMNVEV, per germline (reference sequence). The germline V and J ends were trimmed by 3 bases and 0 bases, with 12 bases remaining between them. The CDR3 totals 16 residues. The CDR3 reads CASSFPGGSSYNEQFF. CDR3 bases: TGTGCCAGCAGTTTCCCAGGGGGGAGCTCCTACAATGAGCAGTTCTTC.

This clonotype was counted only a few times. V is TRBV11-1 and J is TRBJ1-1; 9 nucleotides align to TRBD1. After removal of 4 bases from V and 4 bases from J, the junction contained 10 bases not matched to a gene. The CDR3 sequence is 16 residues long. Looked up from germline, CDR1 is SGHAT and CDR2 is FQDESV (reference sequence). The CDR3 sequence: CASSWLTGGKVTEAFF. As DNA, the CDR3 is TGTGCCAGCAGCTGGCTGACAGGGGGGAAGGTCACTGAAGCTTTCTTT.

The sample holds many counts of this clonotype. This chain joins TRBV12-3 or TRBV12-4 and TRBJ1-2; the D gene is possibly TRBD1 (5 bases). The length of the CDR3 is 12 residues. Trimming cost V 7 bases and J 5 bases, with 11 bases left between them. DNA of the CDR3: TGTGCCAGCAACAGAGGGGAGTATGGCTACACCTTC. It specifies CASNRGEYGYTF.

In its sample, this clonotype was seen a few times. V gene TRBV6-2 or TRBV6-3 combines with J gene TRBJ1-2, with TRBD1 matching 8 bases. This CDR3 has 15 amino acids. Germline V gives CDR1 MNHEY, CDR2 SVGEGT. Trimming took 6 bases from V and 8 from J; bases not matched to a gene: 14. CDR3 amino acids: CASSNGQGVNYGYTF. The CDR3 DNA reads as TGTGCCAGCAGCAACGGACAGGGTGTAAATTACGGCTACACCTTC.

The CDR3 is CASSTTGDSYNEQFF. The CDR3 bases are TGTGCCAGCAGCACCACCGGGGACTCGTACAATGAGCAGTTCTTC. The chain uses TRBV11-3 and TRBJ2-1; TRBD2 is a possible D gene (6 bases). The CDR3 is 15 residues long. Per the germline V gene, CDR1 is SGHNT and CDR2 is YENEEA. The V end was cut by 5 bases, the J end by 4 bases, with 15 bases between.

The V call is TRBV18, the J call TRBJ2-1; 8 bases map to TRBD1. This CDR3 comprises 16 residues. V dropped 3 bases and J dropped 4; count of bases not matched to a gene: 8. The germline CDR1 and CDR2 sequences are KGHSH and LQKENI. The CDR3 region is CASSPLGTGPYNEQFF. The CDR3, as DNA: TGTGCCAGCTCACCGTTGGGGACAGGTCCGTACAATGAGCAGTTCTTC.

The rearrangement uses TRBV14 and TRBJ1-1; perhaps TRBD1 as D (5 bases). The CDR3 sequence is 15 residues long. Germline V gene sequence: CDR1 SGHDN, CDR2 FVKESK. With 4 bases removed from V and 4 bases from J, the gap between germline ends came to 16 bases. The CDR3 bases are TGTGCCAGCAGCCCATTAGACAGAATGGGCACTGAAGCTTTCTTT. Translating it yields CASSPLDRMGTEAFF.

This rearrangement joins TRBV11-1 to TRBJ2-5; 13 nucleotides line up with TRBD2. CDR1 and CDR2 (germline): SGHAT, FQDESV (reference sequence). There are 19 residues in the CDR3. V shed 4 bases, J shed 0 bases, and the junction held 11 bases outside the gene matches. CDR3 bases: TGTGCCAGCAGCTCAGAAGGACTAGCGGGAGTTCCGTACCAAGAGACCCAGTACTTC. Translation gives CASSSEGLAGVPYQETQYF.

The chain links TRBV29-1 to TRBJ1-1; D unclear. The germline gives CDR1 SQVTM, CDR2 ANQGSEA. Trimming removed 6 bases at V and 0 bases at J, with 5 bases between. The CDR3 loop spans 11 amino acids. The CDR3 is CSVSLNTEAFF. The CDR3 nucleotides read TGCAGCGTAAGTTTGAACACTGAAGCTTTCTTT. Together with reference TRBV29-1 and TRBJ1-1, the CDR3 gives the full variable domain: SAVISQKPSRDICQRGTSLTIQCQVDSQVTMMFWYRQQPGQSLTLIATANQGSEATYESGFVIDKFPISRPNLTFSTLTVSNMSPEDSSIYLCSVSLNTEAFFGQGTRLTVV.